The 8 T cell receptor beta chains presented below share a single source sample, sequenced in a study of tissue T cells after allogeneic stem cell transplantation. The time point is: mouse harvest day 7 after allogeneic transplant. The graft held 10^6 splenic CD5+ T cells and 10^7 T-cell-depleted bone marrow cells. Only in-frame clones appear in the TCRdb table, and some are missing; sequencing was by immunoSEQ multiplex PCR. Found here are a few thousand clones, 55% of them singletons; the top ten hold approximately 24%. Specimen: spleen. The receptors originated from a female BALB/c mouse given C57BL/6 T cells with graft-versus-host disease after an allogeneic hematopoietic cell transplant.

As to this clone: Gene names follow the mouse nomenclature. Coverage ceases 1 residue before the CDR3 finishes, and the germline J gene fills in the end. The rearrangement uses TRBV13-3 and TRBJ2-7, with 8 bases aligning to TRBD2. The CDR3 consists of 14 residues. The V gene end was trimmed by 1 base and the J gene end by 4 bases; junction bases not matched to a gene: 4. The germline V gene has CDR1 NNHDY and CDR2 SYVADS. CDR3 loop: CASSDPWGAYEQYF. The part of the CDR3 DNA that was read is TGTGCCAGCAGTGATCCCTGGGGGGCGTATGAACAGTAC.

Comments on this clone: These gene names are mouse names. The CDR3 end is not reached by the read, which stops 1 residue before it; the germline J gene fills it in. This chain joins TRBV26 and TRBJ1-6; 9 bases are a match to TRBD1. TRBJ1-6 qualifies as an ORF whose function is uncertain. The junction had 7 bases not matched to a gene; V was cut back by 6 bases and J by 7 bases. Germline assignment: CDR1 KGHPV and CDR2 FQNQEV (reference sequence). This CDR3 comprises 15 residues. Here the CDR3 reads CASSPGQGGNSPLYF. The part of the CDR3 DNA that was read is TGTGCCAGCAGCCCGGGACAGGGTGGGAATTCGCCCCTCTAC.

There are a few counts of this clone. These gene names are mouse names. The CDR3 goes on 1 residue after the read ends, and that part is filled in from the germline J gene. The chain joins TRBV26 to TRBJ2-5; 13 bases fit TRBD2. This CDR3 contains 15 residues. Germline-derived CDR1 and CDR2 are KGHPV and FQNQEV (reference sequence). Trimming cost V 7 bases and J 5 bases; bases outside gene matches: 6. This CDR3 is CASNPRTGGADTQYF. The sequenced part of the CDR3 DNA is TGTGCCAGCAATCCGAGGACTGGGGGGGCAGACACCCAGTAC.

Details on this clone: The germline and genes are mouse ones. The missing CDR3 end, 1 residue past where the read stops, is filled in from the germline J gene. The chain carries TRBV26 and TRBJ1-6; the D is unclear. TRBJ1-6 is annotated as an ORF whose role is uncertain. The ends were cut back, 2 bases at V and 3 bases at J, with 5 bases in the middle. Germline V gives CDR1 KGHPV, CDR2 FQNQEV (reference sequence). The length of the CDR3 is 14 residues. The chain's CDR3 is CASSLHHYNSPLYF. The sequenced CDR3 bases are TGTGCCAGCAGTCTGCATCACTATAATTCGCCCCTCTAC.

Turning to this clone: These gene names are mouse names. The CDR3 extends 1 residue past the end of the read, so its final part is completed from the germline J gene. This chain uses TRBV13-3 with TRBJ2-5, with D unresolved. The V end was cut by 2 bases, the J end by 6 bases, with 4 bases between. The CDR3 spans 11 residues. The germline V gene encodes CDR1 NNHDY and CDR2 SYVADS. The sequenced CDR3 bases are TGTGCCAGCAGTGAGGGGGACACCCAGTAC. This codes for CASSEGDTQY. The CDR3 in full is CASSEGDTQYF.

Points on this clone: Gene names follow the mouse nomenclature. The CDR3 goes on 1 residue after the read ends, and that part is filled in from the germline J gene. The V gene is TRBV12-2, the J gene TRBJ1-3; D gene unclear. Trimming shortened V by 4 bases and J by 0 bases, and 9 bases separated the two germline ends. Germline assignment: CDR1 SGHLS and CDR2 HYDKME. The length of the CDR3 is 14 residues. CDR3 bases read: TGTGCCAGCTCGTCCGGTTTTTCTGGAAATACGCTCTAT. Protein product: CASSSGFSGNTLY. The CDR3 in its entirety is CASSSGFSGNTLYF.

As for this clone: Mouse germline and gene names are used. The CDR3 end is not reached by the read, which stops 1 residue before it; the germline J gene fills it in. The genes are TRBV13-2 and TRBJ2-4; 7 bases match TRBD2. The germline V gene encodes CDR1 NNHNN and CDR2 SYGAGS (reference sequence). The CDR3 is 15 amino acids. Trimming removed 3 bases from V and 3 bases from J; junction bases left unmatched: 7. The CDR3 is CASGGGLRGQNTLYF. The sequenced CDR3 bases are TGTGCCAGCGGTGGGGGACTGCGGGGACAAAACACCTTGTAC.

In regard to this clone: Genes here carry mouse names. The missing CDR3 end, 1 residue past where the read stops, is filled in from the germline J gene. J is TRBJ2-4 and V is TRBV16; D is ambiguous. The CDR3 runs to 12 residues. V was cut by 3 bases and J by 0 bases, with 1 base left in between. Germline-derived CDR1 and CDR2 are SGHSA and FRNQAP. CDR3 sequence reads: CASSLSQNTLYF. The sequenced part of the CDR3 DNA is TGTGCAAGCAGCTTGAGTCAAAACACCTTGTAC.